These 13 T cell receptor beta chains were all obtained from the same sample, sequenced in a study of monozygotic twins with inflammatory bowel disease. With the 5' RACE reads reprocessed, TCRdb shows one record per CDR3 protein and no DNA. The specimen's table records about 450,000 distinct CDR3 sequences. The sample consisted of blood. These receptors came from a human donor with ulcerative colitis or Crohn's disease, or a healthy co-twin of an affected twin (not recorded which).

This CDR3 reads CASTTGPSDEQFF. The V call is TRBV12-3 or TRBV12-4, the J call TRBJ2-1; there is no DNA to check the TCRdb D call of TRBD1. The CDR3 is 13 amino acids.

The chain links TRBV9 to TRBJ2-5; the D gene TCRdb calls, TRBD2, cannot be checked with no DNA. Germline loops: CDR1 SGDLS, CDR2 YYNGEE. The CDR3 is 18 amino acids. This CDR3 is CASSLEKGLAAGRETQYF.

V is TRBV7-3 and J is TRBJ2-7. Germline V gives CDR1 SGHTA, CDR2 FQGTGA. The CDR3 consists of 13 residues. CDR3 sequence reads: CASSQGGDPEQYF.

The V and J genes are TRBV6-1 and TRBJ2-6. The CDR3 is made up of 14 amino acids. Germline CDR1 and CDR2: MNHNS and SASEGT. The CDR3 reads CASGLFQGANVLTF.

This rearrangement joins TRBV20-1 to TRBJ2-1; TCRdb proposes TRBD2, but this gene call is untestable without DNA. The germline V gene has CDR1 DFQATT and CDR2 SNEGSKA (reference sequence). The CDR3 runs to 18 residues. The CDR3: CSAHGLAGVLGYNNEQFF.

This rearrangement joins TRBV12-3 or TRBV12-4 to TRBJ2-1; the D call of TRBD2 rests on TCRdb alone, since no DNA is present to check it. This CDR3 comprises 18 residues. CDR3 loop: CASRSFGTSGSSYNEQFF.

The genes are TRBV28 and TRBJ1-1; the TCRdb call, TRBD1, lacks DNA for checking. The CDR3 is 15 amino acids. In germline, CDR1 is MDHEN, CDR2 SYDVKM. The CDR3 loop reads CASSLSGGLFTEAFF. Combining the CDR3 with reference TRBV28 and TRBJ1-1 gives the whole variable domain DVKVTQSSRYLVKRTGEKVFLECVQDMDHENMFWYRQDPGLGLRLIYFSYDVKMKEKGDIPEGYSVSREKKERFSLILESASTNQTSMYLCASSLSGGLFTEAFFGQGTRLTVV.

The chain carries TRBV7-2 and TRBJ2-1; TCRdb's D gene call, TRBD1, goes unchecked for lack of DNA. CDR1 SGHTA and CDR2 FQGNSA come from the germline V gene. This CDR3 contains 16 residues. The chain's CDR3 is CASSQGGVESYNEQFF. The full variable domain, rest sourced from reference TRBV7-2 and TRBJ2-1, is GAGVSQSPSNKVTEKGKDVELRCDPISGHTALYWYRQSLGQGLEFLIYFQGNSAPDKSGLPSDRFSAERTGGSVSTLTIQRTQQEDSAVYLCASSQGGVESYNEQFFGPGTRLTVL.

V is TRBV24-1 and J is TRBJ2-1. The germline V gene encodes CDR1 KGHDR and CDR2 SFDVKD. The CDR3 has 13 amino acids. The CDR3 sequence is CATSDRAALEQFF.

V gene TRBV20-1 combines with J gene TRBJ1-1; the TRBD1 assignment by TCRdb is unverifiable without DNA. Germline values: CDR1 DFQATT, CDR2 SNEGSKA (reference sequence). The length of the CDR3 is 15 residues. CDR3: CSASRSTGLITEAFF.

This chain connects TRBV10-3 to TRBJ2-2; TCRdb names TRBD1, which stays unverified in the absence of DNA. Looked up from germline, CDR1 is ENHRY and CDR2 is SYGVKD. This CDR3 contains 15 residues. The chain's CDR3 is CAISGSPEGTGELFF.

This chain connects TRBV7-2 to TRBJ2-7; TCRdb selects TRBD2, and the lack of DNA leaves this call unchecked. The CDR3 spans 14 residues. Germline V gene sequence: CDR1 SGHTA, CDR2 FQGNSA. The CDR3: CASSLTSRVVVQYF.

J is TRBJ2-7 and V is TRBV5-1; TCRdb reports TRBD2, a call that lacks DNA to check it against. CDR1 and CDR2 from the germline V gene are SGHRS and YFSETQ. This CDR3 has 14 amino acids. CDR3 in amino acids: CASSLLGGSYEQYF.